This T cell receptor (beta chain) is from a study of control samples from healthy donors and cancer patients. CDR3 length equals 15 residues. Germline CDR1 reads SGHAT; CDR2 reads FQNNGV. V was cut by 3 bases and J by 0 bases, with 10 bases left in between. TCRdb's copy holds only in-frame clones and misses some; the assay was immunoSEQ multiplex PCR. This table holds about 150,000 clones, about 91% found once. The sample taken for sequencing was blood. This TCR derives from a woman between 40 and 50 years old in good health. The V gene is TRBV11-2, the J gene TRBJ2-3; tentatively, D is TRBD2 (5 bases). The CDR3 protein is CASSFIPGSTDTQYF. The CDR3 DNA is TGTGCCAGCAGCTTTATCCCGGGGAGCACAGATACGCAGTATTTT.